This T cell receptor beta chain was documented in a study of cytomegalovirus exposure and HLA in healthy donors (dated by TCRdb to 2015 to 2018). Broadly, across the study: An earlier analysis of approximately 640 of the donors reported 276 Gb of sequence data and some 120 million unique TCR beta sequences from about 179 million T cells. In a later genetic analysis, genome-wide SNP genotypes for about 55% of the roughly 700 donors were used, and that subset was treated as a discovery cohort. An early release covering roughly 600 HLA-typed donors comprised roughly 300 gigabases of sequencing data and roughly 86 million unique TCR sequences. A later analysis re-examined previously published TCR beta repertoires from around 670 donors and added high-resolution HLA genotyping to investigate patterns of TCR occurrence. Besides the first cohort of approximately 710 subjects, a separate validation cohort made up of roughly 120 different subjects was used. Rather than using new phenotypic data, the later analysis identified candidate immune exposures from TCR beta sequences and from how often those sequences occurred across donors. Roughly 5 DR-DQ haplotypes were treated as single units for association and clustering because of strong linkage in the cohort. Donor age, sex, ethnicity and CMV serostatus were collected together with the repertoire data. The number of typed donors differed by locus: about 620-630 for A, B, C, DRB1 and DQB1; about 520 for DQA1; 606 for DPA1; and some 470 for DPB1. The study aimed to test whether signatures of past pathogen exposure could be identified by cataloging public T cell receptors. The genetic ancestry cluster associated with self-reported Caucasian donors included over 65% of the roughly 410 genotyped donors. An earlier analysis of 587 of the donors used high-throughput TCR beta sequencing to judge whether each TCR beta V gene segment behaved as functional or pseudogenic. High-throughput TCR immunosequencing, statistical association of individual TCRs with disease status, and machine learning were combined to predict cytomegalovirus infection status. Every repertoire in the discovery cohort had been generated on one and the same sequencing platform. Among around 400 genotyped donors of the cohort, an average of approximately 230,000 unique TCR beta nucleotide sequences were sequenced per donor, roughly 20% of them non-productive. Using immunosequencing, the study profiled T cell repertoires from about 620 subjects and related those repertoires to cytomegalovirus serostatus. HLA typing included class I and class II loci at four-digit resolution.

The library was prepared using the immunoSEQ multiplex PCR assay. For the multiplex PCR, a mixture combining 60 forward primers for TCR Vbeta segments and 13 reverse primers for TCR Jbeta segments was used. A multiplex PCR assay on genomic DNA amplified the CDR3 region of rearranged TCR beta genes. Amplified TCR beta libraries were sequenced as 87-base-pair reads on the Illumina HiSeq System. The source study handled its data this way. A later analysis tallied roughly 76 million unique TCR beta chains across the 650 to 750 repertoires, and some 10 million of those chains were shared by two or more donors. Raw reads were error-corrected and collapsed into unique sequences with a nearest-neighbor algorithm that merged closely related sequences to remove PCR and sequencing errors. Alignment of CDR3 sequences to IMGT reference sequences was used to assign V, D and J gene segments. For a sequence to be retained, a match of at least six nucleotides to both a V gene segment and a J gene segment was required. Rearrangements were classified as productive when the CDR3 lacked stop codons and remained in frame with V and J, and all other rearrangements were classified as non-productive. CDR3 was defined by IMGT convention, running from the second conserved V-encoded cysteine to the conserved J-encoded phenylalanine. The earlier analysis of about 610 of the donors excluded sequences that lacked an unambiguous match to a single V gene segment. An earlier analysis of a few hundred of the donors classified V segments as functional when productive rearrangements were above 56.7% and as segregating when the standard deviation between donors was above 5%. A statistical classification framework was built to diagnose cytomegalovirus status from the catalog of TCR beta chain sequences. A later analysis assigned V and J genes by comparing TCR nucleotide sequences with IMGT/GENE-DB human TR gene sequences. In a later analysis, CDR3 sequences and most-parsimonious VDJ recombination scenarios were assigned using the TCRdist pipeline. A later analysis defined each TCR beta chain by its CDR3 amino acid sequence plus V-gene family, and excluded reads lacking a unique V-gene family. To address suspected cross-contamination and a sequencing artifact, a later analysis removed approximately 600 highly shared, low-generation-probability nucleotide sequences. For each public chain, a later analysis derived a clonal expansion index from normalized ranks of inferred template counts within each repertoire. In a later analysis, generation probabilities were computed using a VDJ recombination model fitted to out-of-frame rearrangements, and the results were checked against IGoR. In a later analysis, hypergeometric tests were used to score TCR-TCR, TCR-HLA and TCR-CMV co-occurrence, with a repertoire-size bias correction applied to TCR pairs. A later analysis estimated false discovery rates by permuting HLA or CMV assignments 20 times. In a later analysis, co-occurring TCRs were grouped using DBSCAN, and TCRdist sequence similarity was added for clustering within HLA-allele-positive subsets. Repertoires with fewer than 30,000 or more than 120,000 public chains were left out of co-occurrence clustering, as were about 5 repertoires with anomalous nucleotide sharing. TCRdb took this table from immuneACCESS and kept in-frame rearrangements with V and J called. Such tables lack part of the clones; where checked against another copy, unresolved V genes explain under half of the gap, and the rest is unexplained. The D gene and trimming were derived from the DNA, and the V and J assignments and clone size from that table. Here the sample has roughly 100,000 clones; over 80% occur a single time. Under 4.5% of the sample goes to the ten largest clones.

As concerns this clone: What this receptor recognizes is not known. Base qualities are not recorded, but no much larger clone differs from it by a single base.

The cohort was made up of under 800 healthy bone marrow donors. At the time of sampling, every cohort member was nominally healthy, though immune exposures that went unrecorded were likely present. The donor was CMV seropositive and belonged to the group of 250 to 300 seropositive cohort members. Every donor gave a peripheral blood sample, and the peripheral blood mononuclear cells from that sample were used for TCR beta sequencing. The Qiagen DNeasy Blood Extraction Kit was used to extract genomic DNA from the blood cell samples. Paper-wide results and their limitations: CMV serostatus was the only immune exposure information available for the cohort. According to a later analysis, most CMV-associated TCR beta chains appeared to be HLA-restricted, and the HLA associations seemed to be driven largely by CMV exposure. A later genetic analysis associated a missense DCLRE1C variant with V-gene and J-gene trimming of TCR beta chains, and an independent cohort replicated the association. According to a later analysis, parvovirus B19, influenza, CMV and Epstein-Barr virus appeared linked to several top co-occurrence clusters. An earlier analysis of approximately 600 of the donors showed that most TCR beta V segments appeared in productive rearrangements either about 90% or about 30% of the time, which broadly matched IMGT annotations. Linkage disequilibrium might explain the correlated functional status among segregating V segments, but an unknown experimental factor could not be ruled out. The sequencing pipeline was judged likely to have produced a cluster of highly shared sequence variants as a technical artifact. In a later analysis, the rate of TCR association differed among HLA loci, with DRB1 alleles having the most associated TCRs and HLA-C alleles having the fewest. A few of the identified cytomegalovirus-associated TCR beta chains were confirmed in vitro to be specific for cytomegalovirus antigens. A later analysis found that HLA-associated TCR beta chains were more clonally expanded and had lower generation probabilities than equally common non-associated chains. The classifier was reported to diagnose cytomegalovirus status with high specificity and sensitivity in both the original and validation cohorts. Presence/absence analyses assumed roughly uniform sequencing depth across donors, an assumption that may not hold. When HLA alleles, especially DR and DQ, strongly co-occurred, TCR associations were difficult to assign to individual alleles. In the study, 150 to 200 TCR beta chains were listed as associated with cytomegalovirus. Because counts were too low, seventeen rarely observed V segments, including chromosome 9 orphons, were excluded from the earlier analysis of roughly 580 of the donors. Across donors, most TCR sequences were observed very rarely, whereas some public TCRs were present in many individuals. In this cohort, only TCR beta chains were sequenced, and detectable features were limited by the absence of alpha or paired-chain data. Because some donors lacked HLA typing at each locus, the association tests relied only on the typed subset. A later analysis associated 15,000 to 20,000 TCR beta sequences with specific HLA alleles at a false discovery rate of 0.05. The authors suggested that the approach could potentially be extended to other disease states and immunological phenotypes. According to a later genetic analysis, donors in an Asian-associated ancestry cluster had fewer N-insertions in productive TCRs than the approximately 710-donor mean. A further reported finding was that TCR beta sequences accurately predicted the HLA-A and HLA-B alleles for most subjects in the first cohort.

The sequence came from a female donor in good health and CMV-seropositive. Material: PBMCs.

The sequenced DNA is TGTGCCAGCAGGCAGACTAGATCGGATACGCAGTATTTT. Translated, it gives CASRQTRSDTQYF. The chain joins TRBV2 to TRBJ2-3; TRBD2 is a weak D gene call, 6 bases matching. According to the germline V gene, CDR1 reads SNHLY and CDR2 reads FYNNEI. The CDR3 has 13 amino acids, counting the end cysteine and phenylalanine. The kept DNA is CDR3 alone, 39 bases in frame from the first base. At the junction V is shortened by 6 bases and J by 6 bases, with 13 bases in between.